This T cell receptor (beta chain) comes out of a study of blood T cells in healthy people across ages. The germline V gene has CDR1 MNHEY and CDR2 SVGAGI. The V end lost 10 bases, the J end lost 3 bases, and 12 bases lay between the germline ends. This CDR3 is 12 amino acids long. Donors ranged from roughly 6 to 100 years old and were healthy Caucasians in Russia. The use of a sample-barcoded 5' primer and a J-beta primer mix characterized a second PCR of about 7 to 12 cycles. Via MiXCR, TCRdb re-called the 5' RACE reads, giving one row per CDR3 protein. The sample lists fewer than 650,000 distinct CDR3 sequences; around 27% were seen once. Separately, the same data were catalogued under a study of T cells of mothers and their children. That paper states: Every mother produced more than 9.5 million TCR beta CDR3 reads, whereas every child provided several million. The search for persistent microchimeric T cell clones detected none.

The V call is TRBV6-5, the J call TRBJ1-2; D might be TRBD1 (5 bases). The sample consisted of blood. This TCR derives from a boy between 2 and 15 years old in good health. In DNA, the CDR3 is TGTGCCACGGCGAGGGGCTACTATGGCTACACCTTC. It codes for CATARGYYGYTF.